The 2 T cell receptor beta chains presented below share a single source sample, sequenced in a study of blood T cell repertoires in COVID-19 (dated by TCRdb to about 2020). The library came from the immunoSEQ multiplex PCR assay. TCRdb stores this immuneACCESS table with in-frame sequences only. Part of the clones is absent; in the studies checked, under half of the shortfall reflects unresolved V genes, and no reason is known for the rest. Recorded for this sample are some 290,000 clones; approximately 86% of them occurred a single time. The biggest ten clones account for 2% to 2.5% of the sample. Material for sequencing was peripheral blood. Every receptor here comes from a woman between 45 and 65 years old who had recovered from COVID-19.

V is TRBV6-1 and J is TRBJ2-7; D unresolved. V lost 3 bases to trimming and J lost 4 bases, with 4 bases between them. The germline V gene has CDR1 MNHNS and CDR2 SASEGT. The CDR3 runs to 11 residues. DNA of the CDR3: TGTGCCAGCAGTGAGAGGTACGAGCAGTACTTC. Its translation: CASSERYEQYF.

This chain links TRBV11-2 with TRBJ2-7; TRBD2 agrees at 8 bases. CDR3 size: 12 residues. V shed 5 bases and J 7 bases; nucleotides not matched to a gene: 4. Per the germline V gene, CDR1 is SGHAT and CDR2 is FQNNGV. The CDR3 is CASSPGTREQYF. The DNA for the CDR3 is TGTGCCAGCAGCCCCGGGACTAGGGAGCAGTACTTC.